This TCR beta chain comes out of a study of shared clonotypes between healthy human individuals. Note on this clone: What it binds is unknown.

Sequencing was performed with immunoSEQ multiplex PCR; in TCRdb, only in-frame clones are kept and a portion is missing. Here the sample spans roughly 2 million clones, about 95% being singletons. Notes on the study in general: In contrast to clonotypes shared by all four donors, non-shared clonotypes had lower generation probabilities.

Germline loops: CDR1 SGHTA, CDR2 FQGNSA. The CDR3 length is 15 residues. V lost 5 bases and J lost 2, with 13 bases in between. This sequence originates from a man aged 18 to 29 in good health. The sequencing input was naive CD4+ T cells sorted from blood. This sample's subset: CD45RA+ positively selected. J is TRBJ2-1 and V is TRBV7-2, with D tentatively TRBD2 (5 bases). The CDR3 reads CASSVLSGTYNEQFF. DNA for the CDR3: TGTGCCAGCAGCGTTTTAAGCGGAACCTACAATGAGCAGTTCTTC.